The clone carrying this T cell receptor (beta chain) was seen a few times. Its antigen is unknown. The method was immunoSEQ multiplex PCR; TCRdb's version includes in-frame clones alone and lacks a portion of them. Of more than 400,000 clones listed, less than 95% were seen once; the top ten hold 4.3%. These data come from a study of Ad26.COV2.S vaccination and SARS-CoV-2 variants. Indicated treatment: over 15 received Ad26.COV2.S at low or high dose, single or two shots; 5 received placebo; per-sample allocation not given. The samples date from day 63 after the first vaccine or placebo injection. Findings of the study overall: Comparability of non-spike TCR breadth was observed across vaccine and placebo recipients.

After removal of 6 bases from V and 6 bases from J, the junction contained 7 bases not matched to a gene. CDR3 length: 16 amino acids. Germline V gene lookup returns CDR1 ENHRY and CDR2 SYGVKD. The V gene is TRBV10-3, the J gene TRBJ2-2, with 13 bases identical to TRBD2. Sample: peripheral blood, taken in a trial of Ad26.COV2.S vaccine versus placebo. This TCR was recovered from a person aged 18-65 years who received the Ad26.COV2.S COVID-19 vaccine or a placebo. CDR3 region: CAIRDPGLAGSGELFF. The CDR3 nucleotides read TGTGCCATCAGAGACCCGGGACTAGCGGGATCCGGGGAGCTGTTTTTT.